The clone carrying this T cell receptor (beta chain) was recorded at least ten times. This sample stems from a study of molecular identifiers for immune sequencing clone quantification. Germline assignment: CDR1 MGHRA and CDR2 YSYEKL. The CDR3 is 15 residues long. V lost 6 bases to trimming and J lost 7 bases; unmatched junction nucleotides: 8. TCRdb reprocessed the PCR reads via MiXCR and lists one record per CDR3 protein. This table has around 480,000 distinct CDR3 sequences, about 20% appearing once. The sequenced sample was naive CD8+ T cells from blood, with Jurkat cell RNA spiked in. The subset is: FACS-sorted CD8+CD4-CCR7+CD45RA+ naive T cells. The source is a human donor in good health. Some libraries in this study had Jurkat cell RNA spiked in. This chain joins TRBV4-1 and TRBJ2-1; 11 bases are a match to TRBD2. DNA for the CDR3: TGCGCCAGCAGACCAACTAGCGGGGGATATAATGAGCAGTTCTTC. Translating gives CASRPTSGGYNEQFF.